Below, one T cell receptor beta chain is given with its context. These data belong to a study of T cell changes during pregnancy in multiple sclerosis. The table came from immunoSEQ multiplex PCR; TCRdb's copy has only in-frame clones and leaves some out. The data contain some 60,000 clones, roughly nine tenths of them singletons. The CDR3 has 14 amino acids. The V gene end was trimmed by 2 bases and the J gene end by 7 bases; junction bases not matched to a gene: 5. Germline CDR1 is SGHVS and CDR2 is FNYEAQ. The material was CD4+ T cells from peripheral blood mononuclear cells, obtained in the third trimester of pregnancy. The source is a female donor with multiple sclerosis, enrolled in a pregnancy study. The chain combines TRBV7-6 with TRBJ2-1; TRBD2 aligns across 7 bases. The CDR3 bases are TGTGCCAGCAGCTTAAAGCGGGATGTGAATGAGCAGTTCTTC. Translating gives CASSLKRDVNEQFF.